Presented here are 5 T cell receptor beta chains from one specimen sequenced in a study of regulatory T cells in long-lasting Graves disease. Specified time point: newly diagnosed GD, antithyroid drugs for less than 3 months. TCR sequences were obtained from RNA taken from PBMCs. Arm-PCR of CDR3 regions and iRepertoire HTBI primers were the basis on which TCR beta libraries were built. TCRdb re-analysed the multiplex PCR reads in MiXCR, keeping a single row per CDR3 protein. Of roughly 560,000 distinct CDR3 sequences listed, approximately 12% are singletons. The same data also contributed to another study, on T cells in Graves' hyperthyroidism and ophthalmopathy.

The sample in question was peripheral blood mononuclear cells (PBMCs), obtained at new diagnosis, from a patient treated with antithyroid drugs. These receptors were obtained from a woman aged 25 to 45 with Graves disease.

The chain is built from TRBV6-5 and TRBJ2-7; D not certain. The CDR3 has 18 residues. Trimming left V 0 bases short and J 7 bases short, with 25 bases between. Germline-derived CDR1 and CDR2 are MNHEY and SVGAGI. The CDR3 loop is CASSYSRSGGTLWLEQYF. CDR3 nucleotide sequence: TGTGCCAGCAGTTACTCGAGGTCGGGCGGAACACTCTGGTTGGAGCAGTACTTC.

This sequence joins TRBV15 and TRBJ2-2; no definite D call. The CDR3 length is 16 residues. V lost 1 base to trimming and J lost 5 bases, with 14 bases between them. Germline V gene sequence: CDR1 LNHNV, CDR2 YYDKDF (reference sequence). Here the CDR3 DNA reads TGTGCCACCAGCAGAGTAGTGTCCCCTGAGACCGGGGAGCTGTTTTTT. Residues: CATSRVVSPETGELFF.

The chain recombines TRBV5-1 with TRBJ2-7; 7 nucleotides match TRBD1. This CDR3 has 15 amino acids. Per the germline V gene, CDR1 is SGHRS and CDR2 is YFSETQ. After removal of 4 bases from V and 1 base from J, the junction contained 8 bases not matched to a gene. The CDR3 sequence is CASSPQPTGSYEQYF. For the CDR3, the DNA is TGCGCCAGCAGCCCCCAACCGACAGGGTCCTACGAGCAGTACTTC. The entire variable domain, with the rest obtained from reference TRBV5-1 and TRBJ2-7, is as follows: KAGVTQTPRYLIKTRGQQVTLSCSPISGHRSVSWYQQTPGQGLQFLFEYFSETQRNKGNFPGRFSGRQFSNSRSEMNVSTLELGDSALYLCASSPQPTGSYEQYFGPGTRLTVT.

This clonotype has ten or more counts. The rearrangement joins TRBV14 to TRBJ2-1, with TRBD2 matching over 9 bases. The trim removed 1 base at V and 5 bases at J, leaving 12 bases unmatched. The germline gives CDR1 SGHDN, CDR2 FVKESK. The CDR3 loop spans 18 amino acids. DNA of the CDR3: TGTGCCAGCAGCCAAGCTCTCCCTGGGGCGGGAGGGAACAATGAGCAGTTCTTC. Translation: CASSQALPGAGGNNEQFF.

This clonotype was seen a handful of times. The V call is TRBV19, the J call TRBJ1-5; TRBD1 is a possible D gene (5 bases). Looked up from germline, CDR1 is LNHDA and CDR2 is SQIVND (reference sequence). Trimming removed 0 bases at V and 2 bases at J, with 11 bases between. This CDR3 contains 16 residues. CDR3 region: CASSIDFGGRNQPQHF. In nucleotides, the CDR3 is TGTGCCAGTAGTATAGATTTCGGGGGACGCAATCAGCCCCAGCATTTT.